These T cell receptor beta chains were read from a single sample in a study of cytomegalovirus exposure and HLA in healthy donors. The data were produced by immunoSEQ multiplex PCR, yet TCRdb's version contains in-frame clones alone and is incomplete. The sample lists 180,000 or so clones, roughly 80% occurring once. The sequenced material came from PBMCs. The receptors come from a female donor in good health and CMV-seronegative. Each CDR3 is given with its conserved first and last residue. Fields, in order: CDR3 DNA, CDR3 protein, J gene, V gene, clone size, D gene, CDR3 length. D genes are given only for firm matches. The size of a clone is reported for some rows only, either as once, few or many, or as a class for expanded clones.

CDR3 DNA: TGTGCCAGCAGCTTGAGAGCAGGGGGCAATGAGCAGTTCTTC
CDR3 protein: CASSLRAGGNEQFF
J gene: TRBJ2-1
V gene: TRBV4-2
clone size: NA
D gene: TRBD1
CDR3 length: 14

CDR3 DNA: TGTGCCAGCTCACCCGGACTAGCGGGGGGCTGGGAAGATACGCAGTATTTT
CDR3 protein: CASSPGLAGGWEDTQYF
J gene: TRBJ2-3
V gene: TRBV18
clone size: NA
D gene: TRBD2
CDR3 length: 17

CDR3 DNA: TGTGCCAGCAGCCCTAGCGGGAGGGCCGGAAACGAGCAGTACTTC
CDR3 protein: CASSPSGRAGNEQYF
J gene: TRBJ2-7
V gene: TRBV14
clone size: NA
D gene: TRBD2
CDR3 length: 15

CDR3 DNA: TGTGCCAGCAGCGTAGGGGCCGGGAGGGCCCAGACCTCCTACAATGAGCAGTTCTTC
CDR3 protein: CASSVGAGRAQTSYNEQFF
J gene: TRBJ2-1
V gene: TRBV9
clone size: NA
D gene: TRBD2
CDR3 length: 19

CDR3 DNA: TGTGCCAGCGCCTCAGTTGATGAGCAGTTCTTC
CDR3 protein: CASASVDEQFF
J gene: TRBJ2-1
V gene: TRBV18
clone size: NA
D gene: NA
CDR3 length: 11

CDR3 DNA: TGTGCCATCAGTGACAGGGAGGACTATGGCTACACCTTC
CDR3 protein: CAISDREDYGYTF
J gene: TRBJ1-2
V gene: TRBV10-3
clone size: NA
D gene: NA
CDR3 length: 13

CDR3 DNA: TGTGCCAGCAGCGTACAGGGAGGAGGTAATGAAAAACTGTTTTTT
CDR3 protein: CASSVQGGGNEKLFF
J gene: TRBJ1-4
V gene: TRBV9
clone size: NA
D gene: NA
CDR3 length: 15

CDR3 DNA: TGTGCCAGCAGTTTAACGGGGGGAGGAGTAGGGCAGTTCTTC
CDR3 protein: CASSLTGGGVGQFF
J gene: TRBJ2-1
V gene: TRBV28
clone size: NA
D gene: TRBD2
CDR3 length: 14

CDR3 DNA: TGTGCCAGCAGCTTACTAGCGTCGAACACCGGGGAGCTGTTTTTT
CDR3 protein: CASSLLASNTGELFF
J gene: TRBJ2-2
V gene: TRBV7-3
clone size: NA
D gene: NA
CDR3 length: 15

CDR3 DNA: TGTGCCAGCAGTGACCAGGGGGTTTACAATGAGCAGTTCTTC
CDR3 protein: CASSDQGVYNEQFF
J gene: TRBJ2-1
V gene: TRBV27
clone size: few
D gene: TRBD1
CDR3 length: 14

CDR3 DNA: TGTGCCAGCAGTGAATGGGTGACAAGCAATTCACCCCTCCACTTT
CDR3 protein: CASSEWVTSNSPLHF
J gene: TRBJ1-6
V gene: TRBV6-1
clone size: NA
D gene: NA
CDR3 length: 15

CDR3 DNA: TGTGCCACCAGCACAGCAGGGTACGAGCAGTACTTC
CDR3 protein: CATSTAGYEQYF
J gene: TRBJ2-7
V gene: TRBV15
clone size: NA
D gene: NA
CDR3 length: 12

CDR3 DNA: TGTGCCAGCAGTGAAGGTCCCCTTAATGAAAAACTGTTTTTT
CDR3 protein: CASSEGPLNEKLFF
J gene: TRBJ1-4
V gene: TRBV2
clone size: NA
D gene: NA
CDR3 length: 14

CDR3 DNA: TGTGCCAGTAACCAGGGAAAATCGTTTCAGCCCCAGCATTTT
CDR3 protein: CASNQGKSFQPQHF
J gene: TRBJ1-5
V gene: TRBV19
clone size: NA
D gene: NA
CDR3 length: 14

CDR3 DNA: TGTGCCAGCAGTCCACACCTTACAGGGCCGAAAAGGTCCGGGGAGCTGTTTTTT
CDR3 protein: CASSPHLTGPKRSGELFF
J gene: TRBJ2-2
V gene: TRBV27
clone size: NA
D gene: NA
CDR3 length: 18

CDR3 DNA: TGTGCCAGCAGTGAACAGGGGACAATTCATGGCTACACCTTC
CDR3 protein: CASSEQGTIHGYTF
J gene: TRBJ1-2
V gene: TRBV25-1
clone size: NA
D gene: NA
CDR3 length: 14

CDR3 DNA: TGTGCCAGCAGCCCCACAGGGGTAGGTGCGACTAACTATGGCTACACCTTC
CDR3 protein: CASSPTGVGATNYGYTF
J gene: TRBJ1-2
V gene: TRBV2
clone size: NA
D gene: TRBD1
CDR3 length: 17

CDR3 DNA: TGCGCCAGCAAACCGACGGGACAGAACACTGAAGCTTTCTTT
CDR3 protein: CASKPTGQNTEAFF
J gene: TRBJ1-1
V gene: TRBV4-1
clone size: NA
D gene: NA
CDR3 length: 14

CDR3 DNA: TGTGCCAGTAGTATAGTTCCAGGGAATCAGCCCCAGCATTTT
CDR3 protein: CASSIVPGNQPQHF
J gene: TRBJ1-5
V gene: TRBV19
clone size: NA
D gene: NA
CDR3 length: 14

CDR3 DNA: TGTGCCAGCAGTTTGGGGGGGGTAGGTAGTCAGCCCCAGCATTTT
CDR3 protein: CASSLGGVGSQPQHF
J gene: TRBJ1-5
V gene: TRBV27
clone size: NA
D gene: NA
CDR3 length: 15

CDR3 DNA: TGTGCCAGCACCAGACTAGCGGGAGGGGGTGAGCAGTTCTTC
CDR3 protein: CASTRLAGGGEQFF
J gene: TRBJ2-1
V gene: TRBV11-2
clone size: NA
D gene: TRBD2
CDR3 length: 14

CDR3 DNA: TGTGCCAGCAGGCCGGGACTAGCGGGAGGTGTTACGCAGTATTTT
CDR3 protein: CASRPGLAGGVTQYF
J gene: TRBJ2-3
V gene: TRBV2
clone size: once
D gene: TRBD2
CDR3 length: 15

CDR3 DNA: TGTGCCAGCAGCTTAGGACAGGGGGCAGCCTCTTATGGCTACACCTTC
CDR3 protein: CASSLGQGAASYGYTF
J gene: TRBJ1-2
V gene: TRBV7-6
clone size: few
D gene: TRBD1
CDR3 length: 16

CDR3 DNA: TGCGCCAGCAGCTTGGGACAGGGAGCTAACTATGGCTACACCTTC
CDR3 protein: CASSLGQGANYGYTF
J gene: TRBJ1-2
V gene: TRBV5-1
clone size: NA
D gene: TRBD1
CDR3 length: 15

CDR3 DNA: TGTGCCAGCAGTGAACGTAATGAGCAGTTCTTC
CDR3 protein: CASSERNEQFF
J gene: TRBJ2-1
V gene: TRBV2
clone size: NA
D gene: NA
CDR3 length: 11